Listed here is a single TCR beta chain. The sample has other DNA sequences that encode this CDR3 too. This entry belongs to a study of cytomegalovirus exposure and HLA in healthy donors. Turning to the study itself: As released early, the data held roughly 85 million unique TCRs from HLA-typed donors.

The CDR3 is made up of 18 amino acids. The ends were cut back, 3 bases at V and 0 bases at J, with 21 bases in the middle. The germline gives CDR1 LNHNV, CDR2 YYDKDF (reference sequence). PCR involved 60 Vbeta and 13 Jbeta primers. Method: immunoSEQ multiplex PCR; TCRdb's copy keeps in-frame clones and lacks some. The sample includes around 150,000 clones, 82% of them seen just once. V usage is TRBV15 and J usage is TRBJ2-7; TRBD1 might be the D (6 bases). This receptor was taken from a girl aged 10-17 years in good health and CMV-seropositive. Material: PBMCs. The CDR3 region is CATSRDKDSPRVSYEQYF. CDR3 DNA sequence: TGTGCCACCAGCAGGGACAAGGACAGCCCCAGGGTCTCCTACGAGCAGTACTTC.